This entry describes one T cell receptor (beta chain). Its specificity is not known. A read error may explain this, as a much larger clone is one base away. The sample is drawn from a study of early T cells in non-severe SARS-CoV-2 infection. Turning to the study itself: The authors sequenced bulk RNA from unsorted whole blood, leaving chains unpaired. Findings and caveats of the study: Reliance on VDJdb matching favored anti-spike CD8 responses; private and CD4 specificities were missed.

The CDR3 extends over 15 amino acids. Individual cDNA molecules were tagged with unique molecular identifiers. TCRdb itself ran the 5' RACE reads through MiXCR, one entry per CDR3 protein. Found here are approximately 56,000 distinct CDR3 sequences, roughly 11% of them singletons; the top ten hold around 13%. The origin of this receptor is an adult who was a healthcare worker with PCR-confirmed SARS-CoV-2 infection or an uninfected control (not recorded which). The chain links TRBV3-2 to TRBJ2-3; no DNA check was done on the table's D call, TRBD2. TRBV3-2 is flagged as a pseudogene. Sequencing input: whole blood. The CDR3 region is CASSQDGGPRDMQYF. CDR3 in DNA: TGTGCCAGCAGCCAAGATGGAGGGCCAAGGGATATGCAGTATTTT.